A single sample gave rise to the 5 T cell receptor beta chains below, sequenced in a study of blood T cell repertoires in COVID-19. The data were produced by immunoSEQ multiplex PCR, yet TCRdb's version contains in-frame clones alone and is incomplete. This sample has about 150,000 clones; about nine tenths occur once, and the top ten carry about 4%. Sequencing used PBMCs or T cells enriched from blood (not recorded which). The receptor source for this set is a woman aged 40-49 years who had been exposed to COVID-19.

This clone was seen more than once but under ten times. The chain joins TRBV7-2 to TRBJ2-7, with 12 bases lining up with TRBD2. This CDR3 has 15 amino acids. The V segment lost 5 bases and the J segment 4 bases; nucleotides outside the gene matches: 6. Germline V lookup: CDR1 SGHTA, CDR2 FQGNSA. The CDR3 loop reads CASSPTSGRIYEQYF. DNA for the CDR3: TGTGCCAGCAGCCCAACTAGCGGGAGGATATACGAGCAGTACTTC.

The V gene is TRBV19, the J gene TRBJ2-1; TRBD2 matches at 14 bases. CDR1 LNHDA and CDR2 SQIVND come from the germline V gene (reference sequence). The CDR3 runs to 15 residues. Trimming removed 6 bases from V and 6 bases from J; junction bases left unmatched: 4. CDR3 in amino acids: CASRPGTSGSNEQFF. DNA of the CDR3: TGTGCCAGTAGGCCTGGGACTAGCGGGAGCAATGAGCAGTTCTTC.

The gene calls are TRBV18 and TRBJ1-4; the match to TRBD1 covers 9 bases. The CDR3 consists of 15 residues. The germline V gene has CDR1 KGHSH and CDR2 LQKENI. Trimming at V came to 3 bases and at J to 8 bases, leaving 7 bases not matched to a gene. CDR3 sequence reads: CASSPGTGKQEKLFF. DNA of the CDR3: TGTGCCAGCTCACCCGGGACAGGGAAACAGGAAAAACTGTTTTTT.

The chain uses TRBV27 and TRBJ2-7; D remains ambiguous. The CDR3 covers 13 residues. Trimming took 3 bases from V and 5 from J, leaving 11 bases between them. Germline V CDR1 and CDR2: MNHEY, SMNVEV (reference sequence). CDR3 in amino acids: CASSFSRADEQYF. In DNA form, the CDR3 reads TGTGCCAGCAGTTTCTCCCGAGCCGACGAGCAGTACTTC.

The chain's CDR3 is CASSSHQPQHF. The CDR3, as DNA: TGTGCCAGCAGCTCTCATCAGCCCCAGCATTTT. The rearrangement joins TRBV28 to TRBJ1-5; D not resolved. The V gene's germline CDR1 is MDHEN and CDR2 SYDVKM. The CDR3 is 11 residues long. Trimming left V 6 bases short and J 5 bases short, with 5 bases between.